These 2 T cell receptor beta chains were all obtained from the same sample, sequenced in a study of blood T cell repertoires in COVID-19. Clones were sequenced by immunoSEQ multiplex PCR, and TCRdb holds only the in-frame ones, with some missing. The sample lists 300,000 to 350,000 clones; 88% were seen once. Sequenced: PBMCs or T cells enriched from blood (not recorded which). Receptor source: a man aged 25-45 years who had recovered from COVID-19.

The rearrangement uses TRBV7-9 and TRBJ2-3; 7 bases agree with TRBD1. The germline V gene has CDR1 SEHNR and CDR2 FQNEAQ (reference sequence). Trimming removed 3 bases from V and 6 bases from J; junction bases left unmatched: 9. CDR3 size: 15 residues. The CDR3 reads CASSFAPPTGDTQYF. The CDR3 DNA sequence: TGTGCCAGCAGCTTTGCCCCCCCGACAGGGGATACGCAGTATTTT.

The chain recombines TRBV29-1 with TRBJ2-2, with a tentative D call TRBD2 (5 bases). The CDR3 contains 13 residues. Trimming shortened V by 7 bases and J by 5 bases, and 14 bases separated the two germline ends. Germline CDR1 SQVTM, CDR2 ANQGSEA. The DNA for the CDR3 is TGCAGCGCCCCTTTGGCGGGTACCGGGGAGCTGTTTTTT. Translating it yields CSAPLAGTGELFF.